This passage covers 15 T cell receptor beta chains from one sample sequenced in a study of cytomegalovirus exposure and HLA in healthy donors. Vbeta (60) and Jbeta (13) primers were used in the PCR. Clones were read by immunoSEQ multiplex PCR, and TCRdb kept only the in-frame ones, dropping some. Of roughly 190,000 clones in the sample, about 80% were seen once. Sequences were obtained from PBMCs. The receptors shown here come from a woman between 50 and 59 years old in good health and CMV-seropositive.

The CDR3: CAWTEGLSISYNSPLHF. The CDR3 bases are TGTGCCTGGACCGAGGGCCTTTCCATCTCCTATAATTCACCCCTCCACTTT. V and J are TRBV30 and TRBJ1-6; D is unresolved. CDR1 GTSNPN and CDR2 SVGIG come from the germline V gene (reference sequence). This CDR3 has 17 residues. V lost 4 bases and J lost 0, with 16 bases in between.

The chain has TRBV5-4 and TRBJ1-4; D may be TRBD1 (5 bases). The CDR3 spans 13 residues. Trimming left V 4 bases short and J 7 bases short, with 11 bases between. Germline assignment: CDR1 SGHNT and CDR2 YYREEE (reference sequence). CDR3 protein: CASSGGSGEKLFF. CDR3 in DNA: TGTGCCAGCAGCGGGGGGTCGGGTGAAAAACTGTTTTTT.

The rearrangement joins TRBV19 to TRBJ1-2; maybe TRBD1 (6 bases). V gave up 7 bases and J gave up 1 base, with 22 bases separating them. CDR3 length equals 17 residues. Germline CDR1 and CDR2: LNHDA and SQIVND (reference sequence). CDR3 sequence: CASTPPSWTANNYGYTF. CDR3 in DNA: TGTGCCAGTACTCCGCCCTCATGGACAGCGAATAACTATGGCTACACCTTC.

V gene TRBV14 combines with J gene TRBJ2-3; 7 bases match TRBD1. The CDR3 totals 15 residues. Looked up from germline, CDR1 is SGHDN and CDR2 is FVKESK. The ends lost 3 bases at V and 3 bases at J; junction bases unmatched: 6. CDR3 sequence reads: CASSHRQGMTDTQYF. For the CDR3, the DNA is TGTGCCAGCAGCCACCGACAGGGTATGACAGATACGCAGTATTTT.

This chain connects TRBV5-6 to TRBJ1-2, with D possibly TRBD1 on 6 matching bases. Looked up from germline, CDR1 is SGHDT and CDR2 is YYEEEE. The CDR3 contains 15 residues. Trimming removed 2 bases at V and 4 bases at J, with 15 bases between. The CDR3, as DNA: TGTGCCAGCAGCTTTACCGGGACAACCGTCTATGGCTACACCTTC. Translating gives CASSFTGTTVYGYTF.

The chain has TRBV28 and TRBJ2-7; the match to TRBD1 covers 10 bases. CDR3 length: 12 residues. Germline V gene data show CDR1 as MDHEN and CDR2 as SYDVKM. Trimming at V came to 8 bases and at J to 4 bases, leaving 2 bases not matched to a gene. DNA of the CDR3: TGTGCCAGCCGGGACAGGGGATACGAGCAGTACTTC. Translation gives CASRDRGYEQYF. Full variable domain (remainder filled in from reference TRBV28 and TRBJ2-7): DVKVTQSSRYLVKRTGEKVFLECVQDMDHENMFWYRQDPGLGLRLIYFSYDVKMKEKGDIPEGYSVSREKKERFSLILESASTNQTSMYLCASRDRGYEQYFGPGTRLTVT.

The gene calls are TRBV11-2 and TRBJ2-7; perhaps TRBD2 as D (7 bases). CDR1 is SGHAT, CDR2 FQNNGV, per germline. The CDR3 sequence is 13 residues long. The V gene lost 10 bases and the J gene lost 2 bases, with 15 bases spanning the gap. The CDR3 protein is CATRRGGAYEQYF. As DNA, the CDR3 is TGTGCCACCCGGAGGGGGGGGGCCTACGAGCAGTACTTC.

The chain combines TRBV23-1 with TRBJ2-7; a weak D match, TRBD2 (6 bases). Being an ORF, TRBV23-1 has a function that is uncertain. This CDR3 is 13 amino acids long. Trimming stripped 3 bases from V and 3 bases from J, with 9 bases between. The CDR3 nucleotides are TGCGCCAGCAGTCAGGCCGGGAGCTACGAGCAGTACTTC. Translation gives CASSQAGSYEQYF.

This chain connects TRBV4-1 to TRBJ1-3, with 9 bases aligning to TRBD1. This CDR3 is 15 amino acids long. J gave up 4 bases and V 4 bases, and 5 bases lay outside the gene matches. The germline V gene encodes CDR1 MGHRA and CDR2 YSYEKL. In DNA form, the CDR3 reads TGCGCCAGCAGCCCCCGGACAGGGGTCGGAAACACCATATATTTT. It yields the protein CASSPRTGVGNTIYF.

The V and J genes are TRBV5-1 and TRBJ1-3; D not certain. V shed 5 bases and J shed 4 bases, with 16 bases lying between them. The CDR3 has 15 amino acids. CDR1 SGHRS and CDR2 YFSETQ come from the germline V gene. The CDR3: CASRPPGEGGNTIYF. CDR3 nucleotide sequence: TGCGCCAGCAGGCCGCCCGGGGAGGGCGGAAACACCATATATTTT.

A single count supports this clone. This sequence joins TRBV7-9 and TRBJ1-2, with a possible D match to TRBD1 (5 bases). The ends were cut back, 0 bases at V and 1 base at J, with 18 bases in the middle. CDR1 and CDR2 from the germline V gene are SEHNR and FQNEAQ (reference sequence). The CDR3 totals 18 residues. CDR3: CASSLAGGIGGINYGYTF. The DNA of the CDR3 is TGTGCCAGCAGCTTAGCTGGGGGGATAGGAGGGATTAACTATGGCTACACCTTC.

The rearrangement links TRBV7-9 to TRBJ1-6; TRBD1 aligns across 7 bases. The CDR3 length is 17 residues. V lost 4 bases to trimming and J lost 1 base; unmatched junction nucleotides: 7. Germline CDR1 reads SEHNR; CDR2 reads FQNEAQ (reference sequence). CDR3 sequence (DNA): TGTGCCAGCAGCTCGCGGACAGGTAGTTCCTATAATTCACCCCTCCACTTT. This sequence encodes CASSSRTGSSYNSPLHF.

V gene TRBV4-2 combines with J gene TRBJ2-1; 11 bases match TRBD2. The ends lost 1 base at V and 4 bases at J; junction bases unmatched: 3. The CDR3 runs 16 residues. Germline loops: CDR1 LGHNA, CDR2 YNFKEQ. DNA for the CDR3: TGTGCCAGCAGCCAAGTAGGGACTAGCGGTTACAATGAGCAGTTCTTC. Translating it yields CASSQVGTSGYNEQFF.

CDR3 loop: CASDGGGSGETQYF. CDR3 DNA: TGCGCCAGCGACGGCGGGGGCTCGGGAGAGACCCAGTACTTC. The rearrangement uses TRBV5-1 and TRBJ2-5; D might be TRBD2 (7 bases). This CDR3 spans 14 amino acids. Germline V gene data show CDR1 as SGHRS and CDR2 as YFSETQ. Trimming removed 7 bases from V and 4 bases from J, with 17 bases in between. Full variable domain (outside the CDR3, taken from reference TRBV5-1 and TRBJ2-5): KAGVTQTPRYLIKTRGQQVTLSCSPISGHRSVSWYQQTPGQGLQFLFEYFSETQRNKGNFPGRFSGRQFSNSRSEMNVSTLELGDSALYLCASDGGGSGETQYFGPGTRLLVL.

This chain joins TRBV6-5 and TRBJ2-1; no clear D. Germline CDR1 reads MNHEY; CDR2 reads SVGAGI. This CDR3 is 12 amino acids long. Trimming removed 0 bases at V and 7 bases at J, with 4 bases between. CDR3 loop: CASSYSSNEQFF. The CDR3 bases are TGTGCCAGCAGTTACTCGAGTAATGAGCAGTTCTTC.